The source of this T cell receptor (beta chain) is a study of T cells in tuberculosis. Note on this clone: The antigen remains unidentified. The germline gene is not matched at one end of the junction; a read error may be the cause.

Study-level points and caveats: Smaller distances to GMM-specific TCRs suggested their expansion in active tuberculosis. Active tuberculosis patients had shorter CDR3-alpha; the beta difference was nonsignificant.

The time point is: new active TB diagnosis, blood taken before or within 7 days of starting treatment. HIV-seronegative South African adults aged 18 years or older had newly diagnosed active tuberculosis. Each donor contributed about 100,000 T cells on average, unsorted. CDR3 length equals 14 residues. The V gene's germline CDR1 is LNHDA and CDR2 SQIVND (reference sequence). Here immunoSEQ multiplex PCR was the method, and the copy in TCRdb shows in-frame clones only, minus some. The table records approximately 49,000 clones, roughly 95% of them present only once. The chain links TRBV19 to TRBJ2-3; 7 bases map to TRBD2. The sequencing here drew on PBMCs, taken at tuberculosis diagnosis. This sequence originates from an adult with tuberculosis. CDR3 coding DNA: TGTGCCAGTAGTATAGGCGGGAGCATAGATACGCAGTATTTT. Its protein is CASSIGGSIDTQYF.